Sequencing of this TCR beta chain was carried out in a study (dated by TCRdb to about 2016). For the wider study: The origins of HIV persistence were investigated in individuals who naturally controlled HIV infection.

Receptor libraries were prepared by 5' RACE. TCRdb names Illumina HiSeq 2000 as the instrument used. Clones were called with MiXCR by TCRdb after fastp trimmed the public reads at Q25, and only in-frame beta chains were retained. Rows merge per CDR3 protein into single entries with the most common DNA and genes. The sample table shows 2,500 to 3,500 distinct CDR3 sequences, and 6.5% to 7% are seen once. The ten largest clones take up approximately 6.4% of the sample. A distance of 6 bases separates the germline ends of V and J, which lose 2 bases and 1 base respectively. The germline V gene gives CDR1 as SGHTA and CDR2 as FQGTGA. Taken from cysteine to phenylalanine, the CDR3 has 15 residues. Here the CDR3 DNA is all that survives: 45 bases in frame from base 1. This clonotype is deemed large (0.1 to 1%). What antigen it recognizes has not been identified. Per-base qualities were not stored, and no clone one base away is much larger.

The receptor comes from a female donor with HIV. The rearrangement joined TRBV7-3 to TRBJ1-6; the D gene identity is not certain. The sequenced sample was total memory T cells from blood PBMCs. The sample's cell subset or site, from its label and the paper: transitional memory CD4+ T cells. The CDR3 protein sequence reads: CASSLRPSYNSPLHF. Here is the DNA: TGTGCCAGCAGCTTACGGCCGTCCTATAATTCACCCCTCCACTTT.